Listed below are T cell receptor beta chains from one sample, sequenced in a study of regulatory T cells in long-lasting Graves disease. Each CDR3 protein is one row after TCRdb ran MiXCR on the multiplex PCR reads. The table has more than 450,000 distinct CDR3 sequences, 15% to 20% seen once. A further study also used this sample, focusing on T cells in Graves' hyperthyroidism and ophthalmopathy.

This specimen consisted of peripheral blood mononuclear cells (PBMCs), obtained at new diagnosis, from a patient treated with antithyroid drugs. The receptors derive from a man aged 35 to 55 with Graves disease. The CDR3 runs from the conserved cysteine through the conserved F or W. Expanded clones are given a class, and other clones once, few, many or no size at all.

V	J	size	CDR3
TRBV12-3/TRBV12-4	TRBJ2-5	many	CASRLGTETQYF
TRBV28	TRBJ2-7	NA	CASSFVSGARSYEQCF
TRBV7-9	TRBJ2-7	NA	CASSPAKSYEQYF
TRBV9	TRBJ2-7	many	CASSVVGGSAHEQYF
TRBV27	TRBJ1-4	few	CASSYRTGEKLFF
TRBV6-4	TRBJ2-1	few	CASTGLADYNEQFF
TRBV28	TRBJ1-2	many	CASSFQGNGYTF
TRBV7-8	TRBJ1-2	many	CASSLEGPPASRGYTF
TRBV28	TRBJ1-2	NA	CASLKGPSYGYTF
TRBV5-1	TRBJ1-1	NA	CASSSNSGRTEAFF
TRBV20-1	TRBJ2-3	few	CSAIGDPTDTQYF
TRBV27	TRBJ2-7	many	CASSFGTSSLEQYF
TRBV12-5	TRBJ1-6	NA	CASGLVGQGLSPPHF
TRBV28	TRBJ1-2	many	CASSLTGIADGYTF
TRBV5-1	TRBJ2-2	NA	CASSLRGRQNTGELFF
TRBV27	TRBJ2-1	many	CASTRTTSGASSYNEQFF
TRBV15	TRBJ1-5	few	CATSRGGRQGALGNQPQHF
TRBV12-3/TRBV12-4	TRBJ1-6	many	CASSLGTGRSPLHF
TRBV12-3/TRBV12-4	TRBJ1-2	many	CASSLVPGGVAGYTF
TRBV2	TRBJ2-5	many	CASRSSLEETQYF
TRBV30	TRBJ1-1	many	CAWWGTAEAFF
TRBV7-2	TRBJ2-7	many	CASSLDRARTYEQYF
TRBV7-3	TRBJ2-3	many	CASSSTGGLADTQYF
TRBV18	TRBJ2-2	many	CASSLLDKRNTGELFF
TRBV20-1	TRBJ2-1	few	CSARRGPGTSGRISYNEQFF
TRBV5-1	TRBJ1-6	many	CASSPDTRNYNSPLHF
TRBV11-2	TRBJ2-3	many	CASSLVRGRIDTQYF
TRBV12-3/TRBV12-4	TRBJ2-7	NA	CASNEGSLEQYF
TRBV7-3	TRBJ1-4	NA	CASSLTVATNEKLFF
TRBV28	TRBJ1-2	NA	CASSPTGTGGRGYTF
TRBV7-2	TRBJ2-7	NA	CASRIAGSYEQYF
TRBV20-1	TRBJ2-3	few	CSARLTPGLAGGLNTQYF
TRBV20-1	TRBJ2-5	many	CSATPGGRGETQYF
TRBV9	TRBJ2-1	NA	CATSVVHGASQDNEQFF
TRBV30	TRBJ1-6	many	CAWIPGDNSPLHF
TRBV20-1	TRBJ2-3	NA	CSVLAGDPDTQYF
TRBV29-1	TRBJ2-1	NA	CSVEDPEREASYNEQFF
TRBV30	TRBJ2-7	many	CAWSHSGYEQYF
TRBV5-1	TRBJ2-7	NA	CASGLAASYEQYF
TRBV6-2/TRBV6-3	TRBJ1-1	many	CASRVFTEAFF